This TCR beta chain was sequenced for a study of PD-1 blockade in mismatch repair-deficient tumors. Whole-study results and caveats: Tumor-resident clones, often absent from pretreatment blood, expanded after pembrolizumab and then contracted.

The CDR3 is 12 amino acids. V lost 3 bases and J lost 5, with 8 bases in between. In germline, CDR1 is MDHEN, CDR2 SYDVKM. About this clone: Its target is not known.

Some clones are missing from TCRdb's copy, which holds only in-frame ones; the method was immunoSEQ multiplex PCR. The table includes about 130,000 clones, roughly 90% detected once. The clonotype comes from an adult with mismatch repair-deficient cancer. The rearrangement uses TRBV28 and TRBJ2-7; D not certain. This sample comprised peripheral blood, obtained approximately 72 weeks after starting pembrolizumab. The CDR3 bases are TGTGCCAGCAGTTTCCGTGCCCACGAGCAGTACTTC. It is translated as CASSFRAHEQYF.